The entry that follows covers one TCR beta chain sequence. Looked up from germline, CDR1 is GTSNPN and CDR2 is SVGIG (reference sequence). The CDR3 totals 11 residues. The V end lost 4 bases, the J end lost 7 bases, and 10 bases lay between the germline ends. In the authors' methods: Amplification of reference gene primers was used by the study to estimate nucleated cell counts. TCRdb's table, derived via immunoSEQ multiplex PCR, lists solely in-frame clones and lacks some. The DNA was the basis for D and trimming; V, J and clone size are from that table. Of around 99,000 clones in the sample, about 87% were seen once. This entry is derived from a study of blood T cell repertoires in COVID-19. Study background: Whether acute or convalescent, the COVID-19 samples came from the United States, Italy and Spain. Sample material is recorded as cDNA or gDNA derived from T cells, B-cell-depleted T cells, or PBMCs.

The V gene is TRBV30, the J gene TRBJ2-5; D remains unclear. The sample consisted of peripheral blood. This TCR was recovered from a woman in her fifties or sixties with acute or convalescent COVID-19. The CDR3 protein is CAWTVGWTQYF. Here the CDR3 DNA reads TGTGCCTGGACAGTGGGCTGGACCCAGTACTTC.